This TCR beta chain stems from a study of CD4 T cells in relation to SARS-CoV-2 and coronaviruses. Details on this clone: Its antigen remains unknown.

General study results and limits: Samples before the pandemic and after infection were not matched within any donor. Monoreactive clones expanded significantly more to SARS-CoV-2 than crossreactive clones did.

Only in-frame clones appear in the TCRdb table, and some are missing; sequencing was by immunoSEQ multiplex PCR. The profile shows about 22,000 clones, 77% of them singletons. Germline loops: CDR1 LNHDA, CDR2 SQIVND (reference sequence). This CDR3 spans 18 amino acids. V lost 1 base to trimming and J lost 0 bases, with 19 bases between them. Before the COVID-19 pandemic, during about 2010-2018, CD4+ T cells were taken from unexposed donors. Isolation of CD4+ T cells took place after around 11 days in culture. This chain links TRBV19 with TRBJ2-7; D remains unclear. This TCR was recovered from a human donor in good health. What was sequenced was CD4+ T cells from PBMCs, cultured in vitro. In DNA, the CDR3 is TGTGCCAGTAGTATAGCCCCTCACCGAGACACGTACTCCTACGAGCAGTACTTC. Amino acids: CASSIAPHRDTYSYEQYF.